These T cell receptor beta chains were read from a single sample in a study of cytomegalovirus exposure and HLA in healthy donors. Libraries were prepared by immunoSEQ multiplex PCR; TCRdb keeps only in-frame clonotypes and omits some of them. The table has 150,000 to 200,000 clones, roughly 84% seen once. The sample taken for sequencing was PBMCs. Receptors were obtained from a man under 40 in good health and CMV-seropositive. CDR3s include the opening cysteine and the closing phenylalanine or tryptophan. A D gene is named only where the DNA matches it firmly. For some rows the clone size is stated as once, few or many, or as a class when expanded; others skip it.

j_call v_call clone_size d_call cdr3_aa cdr3_nt
TRBJ2-1 TRBV27 - - CASSFDSSSYNEQFF TGTGCCAGCAGTTTTGACAGTAGCTCCTACAATGAGCAGTTCTTC
TRBJ2-5 TRBV6-5 - - CASSYVGGQTQYF TGTGCCAGCAGTTACGTAGGCGGGCAGACCCAGTACTTC
TRBJ1-2 TRBV19 once - CASSLHMGGRGYGYTF TGTGCCAGTAGTCTTCACATGGGGGGTCGAGGCTATGGCTACACCTTC
TRBJ1-2 TRBV5-1 many TRBD1 CASSARTGGTDYGYTF TGCGCCAGCAGCGCCCGTACAGGGGGTACGGACTATGGCTACACCTTC
TRBJ2-6 TRBV6-4 once - CASSTSTGSGANVLTF TGTGCCAGCAGTACGAGCACAGGGTCAGGGGCCAACGTCCTGACTTTC
TRBJ1-1 TRBV7-9 few - CASSLDANAEAFF TGTGCCAGCAGCTTAGACGCGAACGCTGAAGCTTTCTTT
TRBJ1-5 TRBV7-6 - TRBD1 CASSSGTGFYSNQPQHF TGTGCCAGCAGCTCCGGGACAGGGTTTTATAGCAATCAGCCCCAGCATTTT
TRBJ1-1 TRBV7-3 - - CASSFSGPNTEAFF TGTGCCAGCAGCTTTTCAGGGCCGAACACTGAAGCTTTCTTT
TRBJ1-4 TRBV5-5 - - CASRSSGQPNEKLFF TGTGCCAGCAGGTCATCAGGGCAACCAAATGAAAAACTGTTTTTT
TRBJ2-1 TRBV19 once TRBD2 CASSLSSSGSEDEQFF TGTGCCAGTAGCCTCTCCTCTAGCGGGAGTGAAGATGAGCAGTTCTTC
TRBJ2-3 TRBV6-1 - TRBD1 CASSEKKGGSDTQYF TGTGCCAGCAGTGAAAAGAAAGGGGGCTCAGATACGCAGTATTTT
TRBJ1-5 TRBV5-1 - - CASSLQGGANQPQHF TGCGCCAGCAGCTTGCAGGGAGGTGCAAATCAGCCCCAGCATTTT
TRBJ1-1 TRBV4-3 - TRBD1 CASSQDDRGETEAFF TGCGCCAGCAGCCAGGACGACAGGGGGGAAACTGAAGCTTTCTTT
TRBJ1-4 TRBV7-9 once TRBD1 CASSPGQGSEKLFF TGTGCCAGCAGCCCGGGACAGGGGTCGGAAAAACTGTTTTTT
TRBJ1-2 TRBV30 - - CAWMQNYGYTF TGTGCCTGGATGCAGAACTATGGCTACACCTTC
TRBJ2-7 TRBV9 - TRBD2 CASSPGLAGGRYEQYF TGTGCCAGCAGCCCCGGACTAGCGGGGGGGCGTTACGAGCAGTACTTC
TRBJ1-5 TRBV6-5 - - CASSYSEVGAQHF TGTGCCAGCAGTTACTCCGAGGTCGGGGCCCAGCATTTT
TRBJ2-5 TRBV7-3 - - CASSSGGLETQYF TGTGCCAGCAGCTCCGGAGGACTAGAGACCCAGTACTTC
TRBJ2-5 TRBV15 - - CATSRDRVARQETQYF TGTGCCACCAGCAGAGATCGGGTAGCGCGCCAAGAGACCCAGTACTTC
TRBJ1-5 TRBV10-3 few - CAISGAYSNQPQHF TGTGCCATCAGTGGGGCGTATAGCAATCAGCCCCAGCATTTT
TRBJ2-7 TRBV4-1 - TRBD2 CASSQAPGLARPHRSYEQYF TGCGCCAGCAGCCAAGCCCCGGGACTAGCGCGACCTCACCGCTCCTACGAGCAGTACTTC
TRBJ2-1 TRBV10-3 - TRBD1 CAISESTGAGEQFF TGTGCCATCAGTGAGTCGACAGGGGCTGGTGAGCAGTTCTTC
TRBJ2-5 TRBV27 - - CASTHRAEETQYF TGTGCCAGCACCCATCGAGCCGAAGAGACCCAGTACTTC
TRBJ2-7 TRBV6-5 - - CASSYAGPFREQYF TGTGCCAGCAGTTACGCGGGACCCTTCCGGGAGCAGTACTTC
TRBJ1-1 TRBV18 - TRBD1 CASSPGQGAEAAFF TGTGCCAGCTCACCGGGACAGGGGGCGGAGGCAGCTTTCTTT
TRBJ2-3 TRBV7-2 - TRBD2 CASSLELAGGGGTQYF TGTGCCAGCAGCTTAGAACTAGCGGGGGGTGGTGGTACGCAGTATTTT
TRBJ2-1 TRBV28 - TRBD2 CASSPGVAGVNEQFF TGTGCCAGCAGTCCCGGGGTAGCGGGAGTTAATGAGCAGTTCTTC
TRBJ2-5 TRBV19 - - CASASPGQAQETQYF TGTGCCAGTGCTTCCCCGGGACAAGCCCAAGAGACCCAGTACTTC
TRBJ1-3 TRBV9 - TRBD1 CASSVPRDRGSESGNTIYF TGTGCCAGCAGCGTTCCCCGGGACAGGGGGTCGGAGAGTGGAAACACCATATATTTT
TRBJ1-2 TRBV19 - - CASSTFSGENVHGYTF TGTGCCAGTAGTACCTTTTCGGGGGAAAATGTGCATGGCTACACCTTC
TRBJ1-2 TRBV14 - - CASSQDRSRIETYGYTF TGTGCCAGCAGCCAAGATCGGAGCCGTATAGAGACCTATGGCTACACCTTC
TRBJ1-4 TRBV5-6 - TRBD1 CASSSGTGEKLFF TGTGCCAGCAGCTCCGGGACAGGGGAAAAACTGTTTTTT
TRBJ1-2 TRBV12-5 few - CASGPRTDYGYTF TGTGCTAGTGGTCCTCGGACAGACTATGGCTACACCTTC
TRBJ2-1 TRBV7-3 - TRBD2 CASRPSGSAYNEQFF TGTGCCAGCAGACCCAGCGGGAGCGCCTACAATGAGCAGTTCTTC
TRBJ1-2 TRBV6-1 once - CASSESWRDPINGYTF TGTGCCAGCAGTGAAAGTTGGAGGGACCCAATAAATGGCTACACCTTC
TRBJ1-1 TRBV19 - - CASEVGRGTEAFF TGTGCCAGTGAGGTTGGCAGGGGAACTGAAGCTTTCTTT
TRBJ2-3 TRBV6-1 - - CASTLLGGSADTQYF TGTGCCAGCACCCTACTGGGGGGATCGGCAGATACGCAGTATTTT
TRBJ2-7 TRBV11-2 - TRBD2 CASSSWGLAGGPSSYEQYF TGTGCCAGCAGCTCCTGGGGACTAGCGGGAGGTCCCAGCTCCTACGAGCAGTACTTC
TRBJ2-3 TRBV10-1 - - CASSDRLGAGHTDTQYF TGCGCCAGCAGTGACCGCCTGGGAGCGGGACACACAGATACGCAGTATTTT
TRBJ2-5 TRBV7-2 - TRBD1 CASSLTGVQETQYF TGTGCCAGCAGCTTAACAGGGGTACAAGAGACCCAGTACTTC
TRBJ1-1 TRBV10-3 - TRBD1 CAILDRADTEAFF TGTGCCATCTTAGACAGGGCGGACACTGAAGCTTTCTTT
TRBJ1-2 TRBV6-1 - - CASLDGANYGYTF TGTGCCAGCTTGGATGGAGCTAACTATGGCTACACCTTC
TRBJ1-1 TRBV7-6 once - CASSRNRAGDSEAFF TGTGCCAGCAGCCGGAATAGGGCGGGGGATTCTGAAGCTTTCTTT
TRBJ2-2 TRBV14 - - CASSHWGLNTGELFF TGTGCCAGCAGCCATTGGGGACTGAACACCGGGGAGCTGTTTTTT
TRBJ1-4 TRBV5-1 once - CASSLMENEKLFF TGCGCCAGCAGCTTGATGGAGAATGAAAAACTGTTTTTT
TRBJ2-7 TRBV27 - - CASSAYSGSSYEQYF TGTGCCAGCAGTGCCTATAGCGGAAGCTCCTACGAGCAGTACTTC